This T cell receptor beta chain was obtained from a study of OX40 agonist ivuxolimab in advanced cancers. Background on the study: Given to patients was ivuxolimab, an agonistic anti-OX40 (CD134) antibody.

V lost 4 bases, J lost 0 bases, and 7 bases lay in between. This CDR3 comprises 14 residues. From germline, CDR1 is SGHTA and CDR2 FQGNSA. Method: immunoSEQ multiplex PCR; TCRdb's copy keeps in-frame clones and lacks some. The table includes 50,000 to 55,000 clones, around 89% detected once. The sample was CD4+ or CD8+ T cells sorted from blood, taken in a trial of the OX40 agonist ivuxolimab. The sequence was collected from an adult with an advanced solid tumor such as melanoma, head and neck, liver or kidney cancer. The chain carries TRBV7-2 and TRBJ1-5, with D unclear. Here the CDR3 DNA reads TGTGCCAGCAGCTCGACATTTAGCAATCAGCCCCAGCATTTT. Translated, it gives CASSSTFSNQPQHF.